One sample yielded the 5 T cell receptor beta chains listed below, sequenced in a study of blood T cell repertoires in COVID-19. Sequenced by immunoSEQ multiplex PCR; TCRdb stores in-frame clones only, minus some. Among just under 350,000 clones, 65% to 85% were seen once, and the ten largest hold almost 3%. The sequencing sample was made of peripheral blood. The receptors here all came from a man aged 25 to 40 with active or convalescent COVID-19.

The chain carries TRBV7-3 and TRBJ1-2; 10 positions agree with TRBD1. The junction had 3 bases not matched to a gene; V was cut back by 4 bases and J by 7 bases. The germline V gene encodes CDR1 SGHTA and CDR2 FQGTGA. This CDR3 spans 13 amino acids. The CDR3 protein is CASSSDRGGGYTF. The DNA for the CDR3 is TGTGCCAGCAGCTCGGACAGGGGGGGTGGCTACACCTTC.

This chain uses TRBV6-6 with TRBJ1-5; 7 bases are a match to TRBD1. CDR3 length equals 14 residues. Germline CDR1 MNHNY, CDR2 SVGAGI (reference sequence). Losses at the gene ends were 7 bases for V and 3 bases for J; bases not matched to a gene: 6. The CDR3 protein is CASTYRGPNQPQHF. DNA for the CDR3: TGTGCCAGCACCTACAGGGGCCCCAATCAGCCCCAGCATTTT.

In its sample, this clone was seen a few times. The chain joins TRBV5-4 to TRBJ1-2; no clear D. Germline assignment: CDR1 SGHNT and CDR2 YYREEE (reference sequence). The ends were cut back, 0 bases at V and 3 bases at J, with 6 bases in the middle. The CDR3 totals 13 residues. DNA of the CDR3: TGTGCCAGCAGCTTGGTCACAGACTATGGCTACACCTTC. The encoded protein is CASSLVTDYGYTF.

A single count supports this clone. The rearrangement uses TRBV19 and TRBJ2-7; D might be TRBD1 (5 bases). With 5 bases removed from V and 1 base from J, the gap between germline ends came to 9 bases. Germline loops: CDR1 LNHDA, CDR2 SQIVND (reference sequence). This CDR3 contains 13 residues. The CDR3 reads CASSARDSYEQYF. CDR3 nucleotide sequence: TGTGCCAGTAGTGCCAGGGATTCCTACGAGCAGTACTTC.

This chain joins TRBV30 and TRBJ1-2; 9 bases align to TRBD1. The germline gives CDR1 GTSNPN, CDR2 SVGIG (reference sequence). The V and J ends lost 1 base and 1 base, in that order; junction bases with no gene match: 4. This CDR3 is built from 15 residues. The CDR3: CAWSAGTGINYGYTF. The CDR3, as DNA: TGTGCCTGGAGTGCCGGGACAGGGATTAACTATGGCTACACCTTC.